The 30 T cell receptor beta chains below all came from one sample that was sequenced in a study of radiotherapy plus CTLA-4 blockade in lung cancer. TCRdb keeps only in-frame clones here, not all; method: immunoSEQ multiplex PCR. Of 26,000 or so clones in the sample, less than 85% were seen once. The material was peripheral blood, obtained from a patient treated with radiotherapy plus ipilimumab. These receptor sequences come from a human donor with non-small cell lung cancer who had stable disease on radiotherapy plus ipilimumab.

This clone was counted between two and nine times. The V gene is TRBV5-6, the J gene TRBJ1-2; D call uncertain. Germline V gene sequence: CDR1 SGHDT, CDR2 YYEEEE. V was shortened by 1 base and J by 0 bases, with 10 bases between the two germline ends. The CDR3 extends over 15 amino acids. Here the CDR3 DNA reads TGTGCCAGCAGCTTGTTTGGGGTTACTAACTATGGCTACACCTTC. Amino acid sequence: CASSLFGVTNYGYTF.

V is TRBV28 and J is TRBJ1-1, with D perhaps TRBD1 (5 bases). Trimming removed 5 bases from V and 1 base from J, with 5 bases in between. This CDR3 spans 12 amino acids. Per the germline V gene, CDR1 is MDHEN and CDR2 is SYDVKM. Here the CDR3 DNA reads TGTGCCAGCAGTACAGGGAACACTGAAGCTTTCTTT. Residues: CASSTGNTEAFF.

This clone was observed a few times. J is TRBJ1-3 and V is TRBV7-9, with D unresolved. Trimming cost V 5 bases and J 2 bases, with 10 bases left between them. CDR3 size: 14 residues. Germline assignment: CDR1 SEHNR and CDR2 FQNEAQ (reference sequence). Written as DNA, the CDR3 is TGTGCCAGCAGCCGAAGGGTCCCTGGAAACACCATATATTTT. Protein product: CASSRRVPGNTIYF. Variable domain in full (rest from reference TRBV7-9 and TRBJ1-3): DTGVSQNPRHKITKRGQNVTFRCDPISEHNRLYWYRQTLGQGPEFLTYFQNEAQLEKSRLLSDRFSAERPKGSFSTLEIQRTEQGDSAMYLCASSRRVPGNTIYFGEGSWLTVV.

This clone was counted a single time. The CDR3 sequence: CASSERGVGNTIYF. As DNA, the CDR3 is TGTGCCAGCAGTGAGAGGGGCGTTGGAAACACCATATATTTT. The V and J genes are TRBV25-1 and TRBJ1-3; TRBD1 is a possible D gene (5 bases). The CDR3 totals 14 residues. CDR1 is MGHDK, CDR2 SYGVNS, per germline. V was clipped by 3 bases and J by 3 bases, with 9 bases between them.

The chain joins TRBV5-6 to TRBJ1-6, with a tentative D call TRBD1 (6 bases). The germline V gene has CDR1 SGHDT and CDR2 YYEEEE. CDR3 length: 19 residues. V gave up 0 bases and J gave up 0 bases, with 16 bases separating them. The CDR3 reads CASSLGLGQPSSYNSPLHF. CDR3 coding DNA: TGTGCCAGCAGCTTGGGCCTGGGACAACCGAGCTCCTATAATTCACCCCTCCACTTT.

The CDR3 sequence is CASSARDLTDYEQYF. CDR3 in DNA: TGTGCCAGTAGTGCCCGGGACCTCACCGACTACGAGCAGTACTTC. V and J are TRBV19 and TRBJ2-7; D possibly uses TRBD1 or TRBD2 (5 bases each). Germline CDR1 is LNHDA and CDR2 is SQIVND (reference sequence). This CDR3 contains 15 residues. V lost 5 bases and J 3 bases, leaving 17 bases between the germline ends. The full variable domain, in which reference TRBV19 and TRBJ2-7 provide the parts outside the CDR3, is DGGITQSPKYLFRKEGQNVTLSCEQNLNHDAMYWYRQDPGQGLRLIYYSQIVNDFQKGDIAEGYSVSREKKESFPLTVTSAQKNPTAFYLCASSARDLTDYEQYFGPGTRLTVT.

The chain couples TRBV6-1 to TRBJ1-3; D uncertain. Between the trimmed V and J ends, which lost 6 bases and 4 bases, there was a span of 10 bases. Germline V lookup: CDR1 MNHNS, CDR2 SASEGT. The CDR3 is made up of 13 amino acids. The DNA for the CDR3 is TGTGCCAGCAGCCCCGGACGAGGAAACACCATATATTTT. The encoded protein is CASSPGRGNTIYF.

This chain links TRBV5-1 with TRBJ2-2; 7 nucleotides agree with TRBD1. Germline CDR1 reads SGHRS; CDR2 reads YFSETQ. Losses at the gene ends were 5 bases for V and 4 bases for J; bases not matched to a gene: 20. This CDR3 comprises 19 residues. CDR3 DNA sequence: TGCGCCAGCAGTTCACCGGGACAGAATCAAGCTCTCCGCACCGGGGAGCTGTTTTTT. Translated: CASSSPGQNQALRTGELFF.

The J gene is TRBJ1-1, the V gene TRBV6-5, with D uncertain. The V gene lost 6 bases and the J gene lost 1 base, with 9 bases spanning the gap. This CDR3 is built from 13 residues. Germline CDR1 is MNHEY and CDR2 is SVGAGI. The CDR3: CASRRTRNTEAFF. The CDR3 DNA reads TGTGCCAGCAGAAGAACCAGGAACACTGAAGCTTTCTTT.

This clone was seen just once. V gene TRBV7-2 combines with J gene TRBJ2-7; maybe TRBD1 (5 bases). Per germline, CDR1 SGHTA and CDR2 FQGNSA. With 1 base removed from V and 2 bases from J, the gap between germline ends came to 15 bases. This CDR3 is built from 16 residues. The CDR3 loop is CASSLGSSGWAYEQYF. The CDR3 DNA reads TGTGCCAGCAGCTTAGGCAGTTCAGGGTGGGCCTACGAGCAGTACTTC.

The chain carries TRBV4-3 and TRBJ2-7, with a possible D match to TRBD1 (5 bases). Germline values: CDR1 LGHNA, CDR2 YSLEER. Trimming left V 0 bases short and J 5 bases short, with 17 bases between. The CDR3 spans 16 residues. The CDR3 DNA reads TGCGCCAGCAGCCAAGATCCGCAGGGCGCAGTGGACGAGCAGTACTTC. It yields the protein CASSQDPQGAVDEQYF.

This chain links TRBV6-5 with TRBJ1-5; D not certain. The CDR3 has 13 residues. Deletions cut 3 bases from V and 5 bases from J, with 8 bases between. Germline loops: CDR1 MNHEY, CDR2 SVGAGI. CDR3 protein: CASSYNRDQPQHF. Here the CDR3 DNA reads TGTGCCAGCAGTTATAATCGCGATCAGCCCCAGCATTTT.

In regard to this clone: Germline is not matched at one junction end, which may reflect a read error. The CDR3 loop is CATSMHKSSGNTIYF. CDR3 nucleotide sequence: TGTGCCACTAGTATGCACAAGAGCTCTGGAAACACCATATATTTT. This chain uses TRBV19 with TRBJ1-3, with D hard to call. CDR3 length: 15 residues. Germline CDR1 reads LNHDA; CDR2 reads SQIVND (reference sequence).

The V call is TRBV7-8, the J call TRBJ1-6; perhaps TRBD1 as D (5 bases). The CDR3 runs 17 residues. CDR1 is SGHVS, CDR2 FQNEAQ, per germline. Trimming stripped 0 bases from V and 0 bases from J, with 9 bases between. The CDR3 is CASSLAETDSYNSPLHF. As DNA, the CDR3 is TGTGCCAGCAGCTTAGCAGAGACAGACTCCTATAATTCACCCCTCCACTTT.

The gene calls are TRBV6-1 and TRBJ2-7; D remains unclear. Trimming took 8 bases from V and 4 from J, leaving 12 bases between them. Germline CDR1 MNHNS, CDR2 SASEGT. The CDR3 loop spans 12 amino acids. The DNA of the CDR3 is TGTGCCAGCGGCCTGGGAAAGTACGAGCAGTACTTC. Residues: CASGLGKYEQYF.

This clone was observed a single time. Here the CDR3 reads CSVSDSTDQPQHF. The DNA of the CDR3 is TGCAGCGTCTCCGACAGTACGGATCAGCCCCAGCATTTT. The V call is TRBV29-1, the J call TRBJ1-5, with D perhaps TRBD1 (5 bases). The germline V gene encodes CDR1 SQVTM and CDR2 ANQGSEA. Deletions cut 6 bases from V and 5 bases from J, with 14 bases between. CDR3 length: 13 amino acids.

In this sample, this clone turned up once. The rearrangement links TRBV18 to TRBJ1-1; D gene unclear. V was cut by 2 bases and J by 1 base, with 8 bases left in between. The CDR3 runs to 14 residues. Per the germline V gene, CDR1 is KGHSH and CDR2 is LQKENI. The chain's CDR3 is CASSPEVGNTEAFF. The DNA of the CDR3 is TGTGCCAGCTCACCAGAAGTAGGGAACACTGAAGCTTTCTTT.

The V and J genes are TRBV29-1 and TRBJ1-2; TRBD1 matches at 8 bases. The CDR3 extends over 13 amino acids. V shed 4 bases and J 3 bases; nucleotides not matched to a gene: 4. Germline V lookup: CDR1 SQVTM, CDR2 ANQGSEA. The chain's CDR3 is CSVAQGADYGYTF. CDR3 coding DNA: TGCAGCGTTGCCCAGGGGGCAGACTATGGCTACACCTTC.

The CDR3 here is CASSVYEGVEGYTF. The CDR3 nucleotides are TGTGCCAGCTCCGTGTACGAAGGGGTCGAGGGCTACACCTTC. This chain uses TRBV18 with TRBJ1-2; TRBD1 might be the D (5 bases). Germline CDR1 KGHSH, CDR2 LQKENI. V lost 6 bases to trimming and J lost 8 bases, with 19 bases between them. CDR3 length: 14 residues.

CDR3 bases: TGTGCCAGTAGTGAGGGACCTGCCAACACTGAAGCTTTCTTT. Protein product: CASSEGPANTEAFF. The V gene is TRBV19, the J gene TRBJ1-1; D perhaps matches TRBD1 (5 bases). The CDR3 covers 14 residues. V was clipped by 5 bases and J by 2 bases, with 12 bases between them. The germline CDR1 and CDR2 sequences are LNHDA and SQIVND (reference sequence). The entire variable domain, with the rest obtained from reference TRBV19 and TRBJ1-1, is as follows: DGGITQSPKYLFRKEGQNVTLSCEQNLNHDAMYWYRQDPGQGLRLIYYSQIVNDFQKGDIAEGYSVSREKKESFPLTVTSAQKNPTAFYLCASSEGPANTEAFFGQGTRLTVV.

The rearrangement uses TRBV5-1 and TRBJ2-7; no clear D gene. The assigned J gene may be wrong: the sequence end matches TRBJ2-1 better. Germline V gene lookup returns CDR1 SGHRS and CDR2 YFSETQ. The CDR3 contains 13 residues. The CDR3 nucleotides read TGCGCCAGCAGCTTGGCCATGGGCAATGAGCAGTTCTTC. It yields the protein CASSLAMGNEQFF.

The chain carries TRBV5-1 and TRBJ1-5; D not certain. This CDR3 region has 14 residues. CDR1 SGHRS and CDR2 YFSETQ come from the germline V gene. With 4 bases removed from V and 5 bases from J, the gap between germline ends came to 13 bases. The chain's CDR3 is CASSLGGRDQPQHF. DNA of the CDR3: TGCGCCAGCAGCCTTGGAGGTCGGGATCAGCCCCAGCATTTT.

This clone was detected only once. The rearrangement links TRBV5-6 to TRBJ2-1, with 8 bases matching TRBD1. In germline, CDR1 is SGHDT, CDR2 YYEEEE. Losses at the gene ends were 4 bases for V and 8 bases for J; bases not matched to a gene: 11. The CDR3 has 15 residues. The CDR3 loop reads CASSGPQGVFDEQFF. CDR3 nucleotide sequence: TGTGCCAGCAGCGGACCACAGGGGGTATTTGATGAGCAGTTCTTC.

This clone was detected only once. The chain recombines TRBV4-3 with TRBJ1-2; possible D gene TRBD1, 5 bases. CDR1 LGHNA and CDR2 YSLEER come from the germline V gene. Trimming shortened V by 3 bases and J by 8 bases, and 16 bases separated the two germline ends. The CDR3 has 14 residues. Here the CDR3 DNA reads TGCGCCAGCAGCCAGGCTGGAGGGGCGGGGGGCTACACCTTC. Its translation: CASSQAGGAGGYTF.

This chain uses TRBV6-6 with TRBJ2-2; D is unresolved. This CDR3 region has 15 residues. V lost 0 bases and J lost 6, with 11 bases in between. Germline CDR1 and CDR2: MNHNY and SVGAGI (reference sequence). CDR3 coding DNA: TGTGCCAGCAGTTACTCACAACAAGGAGCCGGGGAGCTGTTTTTT. Translated, it gives CASSYSQQGAGELFF.

V and J are TRBV4-1 and TRBJ2-3; 9 nucleotides match TRBD2. The CDR3 has 16 amino acids. V lost 2 bases and J lost 4; bases outside the gene matches: 7. The germline V gene encodes CDR1 MGHRA and CDR2 YSYEKL. The CDR3 DNA reads as TGCGCCAGCAGCCAACCGGGACTAGCTTTCGCAGATACGCAGTATTTT. Its translation is CASSQPGLAFADTQYF.

In its sample, this clone was seen once. This sequence joins TRBV4-3 and TRBJ2-3; possibly TRBD2 for D (5 bases). Germline-derived CDR1 and CDR2 are LGHNA and YSLEER. CDR3 size: 16 residues. Trimming left V 0 bases short and J 2 bases short, with 12 bases between. Written as DNA, the CDR3 is TGCGCCAGCAGCCAAGAGGGCGGACTCCTCACAGATACGCAGTATTTT. Protein sequence: CASSQEGGLLTDTQYF.

The chain's CDR3 is CASREQGGSPLHF. As DNA, the CDR3 is TGCGCCAGCAGGGAACAGGGAGGATCACCCCTCCACTTT. The rearrangement uses TRBV5-1 and TRBJ1-6; tentative D call: TRBD1 (6 bases). This CDR3 spans 13 amino acids. The V and J ends lost 5 bases and 10 bases respectively, with 13 bases between them. Germline V gene data show CDR1 as SGHRS and CDR2 as YFSETQ.

This rearrangement joins TRBV5-6 to TRBJ1-5; no firm D call. Trimming removed 3 bases at V and 2 bases at J, with 12 bases between. Germline assignment: CDR1 SGHDT and CDR2 YYEEEE. This CDR3 region has 15 residues. The CDR3 spells CASSSLGSGNQPQHF. Written as DNA, the CDR3 is TGTGCCAGCAGCTCACTGGGGAGTGGCAATCAGCCCCAGCATTTT.

The gene calls are TRBV18 and TRBJ2-1; TRBD1 agrees at 7 bases. The CDR3 consists of 16 residues. Germline CDR1 reads KGHSH; CDR2 reads LQKENI. V lost 6 bases, J lost 4 bases, and 12 bases stayed unmatched. The CDR3 here is CASSNPLRDRYNEQFF. The CDR3 DNA sequence: TGTGCCAGCTCCAATCCTCTCCGGGACAGATACAATGAGCAGTTCTTC.